A selection of T cell receptor beta chains follows, all from one sample in a study of blood T cells in healthy people across ages. TCRdb called the 5' RACE reads again in MiXCR, with one record for every CDR3 protein. In the table there are some 1,800,000 distinct CDR3 sequences, more than 35% of which are singletons. What was sequenced was blood. These receptors were taken from a human donor in good health. CDR3s include the opening cysteine and the closing phenylalanine or tryptophan. D genes are given only for firm matches. Some rows mark clone size as missing; the rest say once, few, many or name a class of expanded clone.

V	D	size	J	DNA	CDR3
TRBV5-5	-	-	TRBJ1-6	TGTGCCAGCGGCGGGAGGAGCTCCTATAATTCACCCCTCCACTTT	CASGGRSSYNSPLHF
TRBV28	-	-	TRBJ2-4	TGTGCCGGCAGTCTTGGGGGTGCCAAAAACATTCAGTACTTC	CAGSLGGAKNIQYF
TRBV29-1	-	few	TRBJ2-3	TGCAGCGCTGACAGGTCTAGCACAGATACGCAGTATTTT	CSADRSSTDTQYF
TRBV28	-	-	TRBJ2-1	TGTGCCAGCAGTCCCCACAGGGGCGGGGGGTACAATGAGCAGTTCTTC	CASSPHRGGGYNEQFF
TRBV11-2	-	-	TRBJ2-7	TGTGCCAGCAGCTTAGAAGGTGGTGGGGGGTATTCCTTC	CASSLEGGGGYSF
TRBV12-3/TRBV12-4	-	-	TRBJ2-3	TGTGTCAGCAGACCTCAGGGGAGCACAGATACGCAGTATTTT	CVSRPQGSTDTQYF
TRBV4-1	-	-	TRBJ1-4	TGCGCCAGCAGCCAACCGCTCAGGGGAACTAATGAAAAACTGTTTTTT	CASSQPLRGTNEKLFF
TRBV25-1	-	few	TRBJ1-2	TGTGCCAGCAGCGGGGGGGCTATAAGGAACTATGGCTACACCTTC	CASSGGAIRNYGYTF
TRBV20-1	TRBD2	-	TRBJ2-7	TGCAGTGCTAGAGCTCCTAGCGGGGGGGCCAATGAGCAGTACTTC	CSARAPSGGANEQYF
TRBV6-1	-	-	TRBJ2-7	TGTGCCAGCAGTCCGCGCGGTACGCAAGGTCTTTACGAGCAGTACTTC	CASSPRGTQGLYEQYF
TRBV29-1	TRBD2	-	TRBJ2-2	TGCAGCGTTGGGATAGCGGGGAACACCGGGGAGCTGTTTTTT	CSVGIAGNTGELFF
TRBV7-9	TRBD1	few	TRBJ1-3	TGTGCCAGCAGCCCCTCGACAGGGGCTTATGGAAACACCATATATTTT	CASSPSTGAYGNTIYF
TRBV2	-	few	TRBJ2-5	TGTGCCAGCAATGGGCAGACCCAGTACTTC	CASNGQTQYF
TRBV12-3/TRBV12-4	TRBD2	-	TRBJ2-3	TGTGTCAGCAGTTTCTATCCTAGCGGGAGAGCAGATACGCAGTATTTT	CVSSFYPSGRADTQYF
TRBV20-1	TRBD1	few	TRBJ2-6	TGCAGTGCTATTTCGACAGGGGTTTCTGGGGCCAACGTCCTGACTTTC	CSAISTGVSGANVLTF
TRBV28	-	once	TRBJ2-7	TGTGCCAGCAGTTTGGAAGAAGGGAGTCCCTACGAGCAGTACTTC	CASSLEEGSPYEQYF
TRBV27	-	-	TRBJ1-1	TGTGCCAGCAGTTTAAGCCCTACAGGGAACACTGAAGCTTTCTTT	CASSLSPTGNTEAFF
TRBV4-3	-	-	TRBJ2-2	TGCGCCAGCAGCCAAGGGCAGGGCTACGGGGAGCTGTTTTTT	CASSQGQGYGELFF
TRBV4-3	TRBD1	-	TRBJ1-1	TGCGCCAGCAGCCAAGACCTCCCCTCGGACAGGGTAATTACAGCTTTCTTT	CASSQDLPSDRVITAFF
TRBV3-1	TRBD1	-	TRBJ1-4	TGTGCCAGCAGCTCTAGACAGGGCGCATCGGGTGAAAAACTGTTTTTT	CASSSRQGASGEKLFF
TRBV20-1	-	-	TRBJ2-7	TGCAGTGCTACGGATACAGGGATCTCCTACGAGCAGTACTTC	CSATDTGISYEQYF
TRBV7-3	-	-	TRBJ2-3	TGTGCCAGCAGCTTAACTAGCGTGAGCACAGATACGCAGTATTTT	CASSLTSVSTDTQYF
TRBV7-9	-	once	TRBJ1-1	TGTGCCAGCAGCCCACCCGGAAGTCACACTGAAGCTTTCTTT	CASSPPGSHTEAFF
TRBV10-3	TRBD2	few	TRBJ2-7	TGTGCCTCTCCGGTAGCGGGGATAACCTACGAGCAGTACTTC	CASPVAGITYEQYF
TRBV3-1	TRBD2	-	TRBJ2-6	TGTGCCAGCAGCCCCAACCCCTTGGCGGGAGGCTCTGGGGCCAACGTCCTGACTTTC	CASSPNPLAGGSGANVLTF
TRBV3-1	-	-	TRBJ2-7	TGTGCCAGCAGCCAAGATTCGGGCGGGTCGGAATACTACGAGCAGTACTTC	CASSQDSGGSEYYEQYF
TRBV20-1	TRBD1	few	TRBJ1-2	TGCAGTGCTAGAAATACCGGACAGGGAGTTGGCACCTTC	CSARNTGQGVGTF
TRBV28	TRBD1	many	TRBJ2-7	TGTGCCAGCAGTTTTATTGTTCGGACAGGGATCTACGAGCAGTACTTC	CASSFIVRTGIYEQYF
TRBV7-2	TRBD1	-	TRBJ1-2	TGTGCCAGCAGCCCTAGACAGGGAATTAGCGATGGCTACACCTTC	CASSPRQGISDGYTF
TRBV28	TRBD1	-	TRBJ1-1	TGTGCCAGCAGTTCTCCTCAGGGGGTTAACACTGAAGCTTTCTTT	CASSSPQGVNTEAFF
TRBV4-1	TRBD1	-	TRBJ1-2	TGCGCCAGCAGCCAGGCGCTACCCGGGACAGGGATATCCTATGGCTACACCTTC	CASSQALPGTGISYGYTF
TRBV5-1	-	-	TRBJ2-5	TGCGCCAGCAGCTTTACACAGCTAGAGACCCAGTACTTC	CASSFTQLETQYF
TRBV28	-	-	TRBJ1-5	TGTGCCAGCAGGATGGGCAGGGTGGGGGATAGCAATCAGCCCCAGCATTTT	CASRMGRVGDSNQPQHF
TRBV6-1	-	-	TRBJ2-7	TGTGCCAGCACCCCAGGGGTCAGCTTTTTGGGCTTCGAGCAGTACTTC	CASTPGVSFLGFEQYF
TRBV5-1	TRBD2	-	TRBJ2-5	TGCGCCAGCAGCTTGGCCGGTGAGCTAGCGGGGGAAGAGACCCAGTACTTC	CASSLAGELAGEETQYF
TRBV7-8	-	-	TRBJ1-1	TGTGCCAGCAGCTTAGCTGGTCACACTGAAGCTTTCTTT	CASSLAGHTEAFF
TRBV5-1	TRBD1	few	TRBJ1-1	TGCGCCAGCAGATACAGGGACAGGGCGGCCACTGAAGCTTTCTTT	CASRYRDRAATEAFF
TRBV7-8	-	-	TRBJ2-7	TGTGCCAGCAGCTCAGGACAGAGAAGATACGAGCAGTACTTC	CASSSGQRRYEQYF
TRBV4-1	-	-	TRBJ1-2	TGCGCCAGCAGCCAACTGACAAGCTTAGGGAACTATGGCTACACCTTC	CASSQLTSLGNYGYTF
TRBV29-1	TRBD1	few	TRBJ2-7	TGCAGCGCCACGAACAGGGGGTTTTACGAGCAGTACTTC	CSATNRGFYEQYF
TRBV29-1	-	-	TRBJ1-2	TGCAGCGTTAGGAACGGCTATGGCTACACCTTC	CSVRNGYGYTF
TRBV27	TRBD1	few	TRBJ1-2	TGTGCCAGCAGATCGGACAGGCCATACGGAGGCTACACCTTC	CASRSDRPYGGYTF
TRBV20-1	-	-	TRBJ1-2	TGCAGTGCTACCGATAAAGGTGGCTTCCACACCTTC	CSATDKGGFHTF
TRBV29-1	TRBD2	-	TRBJ2-3	TGCAGCGTTGAGAGCCCAGGGAGCGGGGGAAGCACAGATACGCAGTATTTT	CSVESPGSGGSTDTQYF
TRBV6-5	-	few	TRBJ2-7	TGTGCCGGCAGTCCAGGGACCGACGGGATCTCCTACGAGCAGTACTTC	CAGSPGTDGISYEQYF
TRBV3-1	-	-	TRBJ1-5	TGTGCCAGCAGCCAAGAGTTGGGGTATCAGCCCCAGCATTTT	CASSQELGYQPQHF
TRBV15	-	-	TRBJ2-1	TGTGCCACCAGCAGAGGTTTCGGCGGGGTTGAGCAGTTCTTC	CATSRGFGGVEQFF
TRBV12-3/TRBV12-4	-	-	TRBJ1-5	TGTGCCAGCAGTTTCGGGTCGGTGAATCAGCCCCAGCATTTT	CASSFGSVNQPQHF
TRBV6-5	TRBD2	few	TRBJ2-7	TGTGCCAGCAGTTGGGAGGGCCACGAGCAGTACTTC	CASSWEGHEQYF
TRBV7-8	-	once	TRBJ1-5	TGTGCCAGCAGCTTAGAAGGGCTCCTGGCAAATCAGCTCCAGCATTTT	CASSLEGLLANQLQHF
TRBV6-5	-	-	TRBJ1-4	TGTGCCAGCAGTTACGGGCTTGCAACTAATGAAAAACGGTTTTTT	CASSYGLATNEKRFF
TRBV9	TRBD2	few	TRBJ2-5	TGTGCCAGCAGCGCCGGGACTACGATGCAAGAGACCCAGTACTTC	CASSAGTTMQETQYF
TRBV5-1	-	-	TRBJ2-5	TGCGCCAGCAGCTTTGGGCAGAGGGCTCAAGAGGCCCAGTACTTC	CASSFGQRAQEAQYF
TRBV5-6	-	-	TRBJ2-1	TGTGCCAGCAGCCCGAGTGTAAGGGATGAGCAGTTCTTC	CASSPSVRDEQFF
TRBV4-2	-	few	TRBJ2-7	TGTGCCAGCAGCCAAGATGAGGCTCGCTACGAGCAGTACTTC	CASSQDEARYEQYF
TRBV24-1	-	-	TRBJ2-2	TGTGCCACCAGTGATCTAGGGGGGGTTGGCGCCGGGGAGCTGTTTTTT	CATSDLGGVGAGELFF
TRBV7-2	-	-	TRBJ2-1	TGTGCCAGCAGCTTAGGCTCGGACTATGAGCAGTTCTTC	CASSLGSDYEQFF
TRBV5-1	-	-	TRBJ1-1	TGCGCCAGCAGCTTGACGGCGGAAAAGACTGAAGCTTTCTTT	CASSLTAEKTEAFF
TRBV6-5	-	few	TRBJ2-7	TGTGCCAGCAGTTACCTGGCTGGGTATCCCCTCTACGAGCAGTACTTC	CASSYLAGYPLYEQYF
TRBV3-1	-	few	TRBJ2-3	TGTGCCAGCAGCCCATCCCTCACGCCCACAGATACGCAGTATTTT	CASSPSLTPTDTQYF